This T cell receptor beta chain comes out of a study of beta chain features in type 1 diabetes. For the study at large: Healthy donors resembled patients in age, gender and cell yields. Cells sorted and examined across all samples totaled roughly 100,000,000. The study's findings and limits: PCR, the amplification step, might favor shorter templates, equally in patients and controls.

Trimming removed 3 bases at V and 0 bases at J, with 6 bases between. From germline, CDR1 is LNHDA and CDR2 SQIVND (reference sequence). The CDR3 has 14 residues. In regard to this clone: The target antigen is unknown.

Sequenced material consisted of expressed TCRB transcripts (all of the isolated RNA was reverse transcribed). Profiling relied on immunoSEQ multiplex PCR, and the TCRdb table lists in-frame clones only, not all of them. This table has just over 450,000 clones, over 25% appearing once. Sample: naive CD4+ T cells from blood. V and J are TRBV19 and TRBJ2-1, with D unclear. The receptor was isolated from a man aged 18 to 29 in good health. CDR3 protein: CASSIGGSYNEQFF. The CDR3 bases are TGTGCCAGTAGTATCGGCGGCTCCTACAATGAGCAGTTCTTC.